Listed below are T cell receptor beta chains from one sample, sequenced in a study of control samples from healthy donors and cancer patients. Measured with immunoSEQ multiplex PCR; TCRdb has only the in-frame clones, and not every one. The sample consists of 75,000 to 100,000 clones, about 91% of them appearing once. Sequenced: blood. The receptors come from a young man in good health. CDR3s leave out the opening cysteine and the closing phenylalanine or tryptophan.

TRBV4-1 ASSKKYPGLAGVGNEQF
TRBV5-1 ASSLLADSYNEQF
TRBV9 ASSVDDTSTGRSYNSPLH
TRBV9 ASSVTGVQETQY
TRBV2 ASTGQGAKYGYT
TRBV3-1/TRBV3-2 ASSQRLFSTDTQY
TRBV7-9 ASSLDVGQGSRETQY
TRBV28 ASSPQDILTYEQY
TRBV4-1 ASSQSSGRAYEQY
TRBV7-9 ASSPSEDGYT
TRBV12-2 ASRLRLTQY
TRBV2 ASRGQGNQPQH
TRBV5-1 ASSLGKSGASYEQY
TRBV27 ASSWYSRSYEQY
TRBV30 AWSVPGTRGYEQY
TRBV10-3 AISDLVAGGSTDTQY
TRBV29-1 STSGTGVEQY
TRBV7-2 ASSLVSGSPDGSNEQF
TRBV28 ASSNEKLF
TRBV7-9 ASSSDRGPSNQPQH
TRBV28 ASSLFEGLNYGYT
TRBV12-5 ASGPGPHGGELF
TRBV7-7 ASSLAGGPYQETQY
TRBV6-2/TRBV6-3 ASSYSTAPGQGDAEAF
TRBV27 ASSLSLAGDYEQY
TRBV18 ASSLSGGLDNEQF
TRBV11-2 ASSLDFGGGYYEQY
TRBV12-3/TRBV12-4 ASSPRQPEAF
TRBV7-8 ASSLSEGIDGYT